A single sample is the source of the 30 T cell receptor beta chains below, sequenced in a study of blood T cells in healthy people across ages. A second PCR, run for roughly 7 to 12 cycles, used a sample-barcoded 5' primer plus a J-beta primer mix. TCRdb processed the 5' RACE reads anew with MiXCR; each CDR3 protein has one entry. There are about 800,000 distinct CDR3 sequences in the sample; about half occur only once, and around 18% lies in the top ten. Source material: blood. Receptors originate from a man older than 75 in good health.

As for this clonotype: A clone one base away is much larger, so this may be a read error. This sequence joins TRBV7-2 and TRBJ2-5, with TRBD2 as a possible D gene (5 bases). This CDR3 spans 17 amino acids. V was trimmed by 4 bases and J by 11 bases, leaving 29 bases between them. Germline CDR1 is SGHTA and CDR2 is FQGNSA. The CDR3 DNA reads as TGTGCCAGCAGCTCCCCTCCCGTAGGGATAGCGAAGCATGAGCAGTACTTC. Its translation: CASSSPPVGIAKHEQYF.

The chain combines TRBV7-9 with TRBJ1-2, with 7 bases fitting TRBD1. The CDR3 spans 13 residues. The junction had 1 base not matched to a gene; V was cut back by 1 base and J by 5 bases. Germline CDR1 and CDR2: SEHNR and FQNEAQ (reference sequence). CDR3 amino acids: CASSLGDSYGYTF. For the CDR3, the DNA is TGTGCCAGCAGCTTAGGGGACAGTTATGGCTACACCTTC.

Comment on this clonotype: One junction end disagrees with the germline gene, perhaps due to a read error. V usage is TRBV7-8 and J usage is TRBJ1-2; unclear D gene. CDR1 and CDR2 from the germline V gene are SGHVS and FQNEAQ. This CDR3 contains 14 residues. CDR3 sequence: CASSVAGQVNGYTF. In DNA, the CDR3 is TGTGCCAGCAGCGTAGCGGGCCAGGTCAATGGCTACACCTTC.

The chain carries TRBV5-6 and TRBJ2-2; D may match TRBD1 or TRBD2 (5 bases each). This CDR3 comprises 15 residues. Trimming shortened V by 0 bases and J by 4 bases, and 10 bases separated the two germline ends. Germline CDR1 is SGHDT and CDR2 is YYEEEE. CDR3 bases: TGTGCCAGCAGCTTGGAGGGACGGGCCACCGGGGAGCTGTTTTTT. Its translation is CASSLEGRATGELFF.

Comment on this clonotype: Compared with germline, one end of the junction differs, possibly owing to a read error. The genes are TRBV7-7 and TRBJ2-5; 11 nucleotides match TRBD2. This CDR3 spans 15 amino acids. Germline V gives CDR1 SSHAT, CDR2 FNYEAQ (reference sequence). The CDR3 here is CASSRGTSGQEAQYF. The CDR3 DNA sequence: TGTGCTAGCAGCCGGGGGACTAGCGGCCAAGAGGCCCAGTACTTC.

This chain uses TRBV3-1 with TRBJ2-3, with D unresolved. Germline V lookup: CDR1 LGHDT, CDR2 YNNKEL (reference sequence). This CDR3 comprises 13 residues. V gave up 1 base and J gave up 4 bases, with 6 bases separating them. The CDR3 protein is CASSQGEADTQYF. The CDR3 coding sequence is TGTGCCAGCAGCCAAGGAGAGGCAGATACGCAGTATTTT.

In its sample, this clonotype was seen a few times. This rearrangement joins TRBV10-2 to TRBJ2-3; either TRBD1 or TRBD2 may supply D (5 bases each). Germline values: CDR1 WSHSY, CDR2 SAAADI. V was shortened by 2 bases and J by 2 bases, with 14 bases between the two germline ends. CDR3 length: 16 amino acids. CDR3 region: CASSELGRTATDTQYF. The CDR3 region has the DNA TGCGCCAGCAGTGAGCTGGGACGAACCGCCACAGATACGCAGTATTTT.

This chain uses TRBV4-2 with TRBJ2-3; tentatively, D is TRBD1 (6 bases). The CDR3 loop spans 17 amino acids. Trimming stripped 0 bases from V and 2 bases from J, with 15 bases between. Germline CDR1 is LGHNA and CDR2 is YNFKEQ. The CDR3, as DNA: TGTGCCAGCAGCCAAGAATACCGTGTGGGGGCCACAGATACGCAGTATTTT. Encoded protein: CASSQEYRVGATDTQYF.

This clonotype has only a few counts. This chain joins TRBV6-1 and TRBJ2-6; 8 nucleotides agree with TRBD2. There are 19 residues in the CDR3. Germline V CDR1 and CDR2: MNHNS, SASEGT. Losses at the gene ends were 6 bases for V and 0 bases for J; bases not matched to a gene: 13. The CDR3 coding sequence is TGTGCCAGCAGCCAGCACCCCATAGCGGGGAACTCTGGGGCCAACGTCCTGACTTTC. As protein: CASSQHPIAGNSGANVLTF.

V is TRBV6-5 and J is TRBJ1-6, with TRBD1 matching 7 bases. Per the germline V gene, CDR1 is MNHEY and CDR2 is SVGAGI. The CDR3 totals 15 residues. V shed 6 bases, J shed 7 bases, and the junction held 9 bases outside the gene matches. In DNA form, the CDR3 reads TGTGCCAGCAGCAAAGAGGGGGCCAGGAATTCACCCCTCCACTTT. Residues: CASSKEGARNSPLHF.

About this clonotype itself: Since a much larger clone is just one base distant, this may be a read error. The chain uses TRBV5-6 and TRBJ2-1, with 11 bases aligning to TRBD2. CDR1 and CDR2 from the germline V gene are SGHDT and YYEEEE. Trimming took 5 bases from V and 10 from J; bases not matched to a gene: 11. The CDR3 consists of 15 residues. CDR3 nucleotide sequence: TGTGCCAGCAGGATCGGACTAGCGGGTTCCTACGAGCAGTTCTTC. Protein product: CASRIGLAGSYEQFF.

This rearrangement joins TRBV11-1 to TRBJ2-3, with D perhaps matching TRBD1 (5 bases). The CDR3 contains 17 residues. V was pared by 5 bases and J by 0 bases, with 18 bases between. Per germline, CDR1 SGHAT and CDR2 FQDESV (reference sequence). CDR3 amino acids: CASSHRIKTSSTDTQYF. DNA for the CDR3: TGTGCCAGCAGCCACAGGATTAAGACGTCTAGCACAGATACGCAGTATTTT. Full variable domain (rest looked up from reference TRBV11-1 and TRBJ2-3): EAEVAQSPRYKITEKSQAVAFWCDPISGHATLYWYRQILGQGPELLVQFQDESVVDDSQLPKDRFSAERLKGVDSTLKIQPAELGDSAMYLCASSHRIKTSSTDTQYFGPGTRLTVL.

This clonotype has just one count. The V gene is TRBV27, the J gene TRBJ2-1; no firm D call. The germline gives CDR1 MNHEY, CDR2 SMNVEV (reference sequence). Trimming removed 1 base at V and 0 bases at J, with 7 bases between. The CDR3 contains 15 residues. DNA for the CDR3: TGTGCCAGCAGTTTATATCCCAGCTCCTACAATGAGCAGTTCTTC. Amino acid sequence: CASSLYPSSYNEQFF.

Here the CDR3 reads CASSDQGEGTDTQYF. The CDR3 bases are TGTGCCAGCAGTGACCAGGGGGAAGGCACAGATACGCAGTATTTT. V usage is TRBV2 and J usage is TRBJ2-3, with 7 bases aligning to TRBD1. Germline trimming cut 3 bases from V and 1 base from J; bases unmatched to any gene: 4. The CDR3 has 15 amino acids. CDR1 SNHLY and CDR2 FYNNEI come from the germline V gene.

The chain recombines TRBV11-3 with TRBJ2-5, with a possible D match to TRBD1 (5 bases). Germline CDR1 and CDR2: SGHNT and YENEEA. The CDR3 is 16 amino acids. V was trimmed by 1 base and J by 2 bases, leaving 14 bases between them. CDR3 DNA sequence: TGTGCCAGCAGCTTAGTGTTCTCAGGGAAGCAAGAGACCCAGTACTTC. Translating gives CASSLVFSGKQETQYF.

The CDR3 loop is CVGSLSRAGGMYEQYF. As DNA, the CDR3 is TGTGTCGGCAGCTTGTCTCGTGCGGGTGGGATGTACGAGCAGTACTTC. The chain joins TRBV7-2 to TRBJ2-7; possible D gene TRBD2, 5 bases. Germline CDR1 is SGHTA and CDR2 is FQGNSA. This CDR3 has 16 amino acids.

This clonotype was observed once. In nucleotides, the CDR3 is TGCGCCAGCAGCCAAGATTATTGGGCTGGGTCTGCGGCACAAGAGACCCAGTACTTC. Amino acid sequence: CASSQDYWAGSAAQETQYF. V and J are TRBV4-3 and TRBJ2-5; unclear D gene. Germline lookup yields CDR1 LGHNA and CDR2 YSLEER. Between the trimmed V and J ends, which lost 0 bases and 2 bases, there was a span of 22 bases. The CDR3 is 19 amino acids.

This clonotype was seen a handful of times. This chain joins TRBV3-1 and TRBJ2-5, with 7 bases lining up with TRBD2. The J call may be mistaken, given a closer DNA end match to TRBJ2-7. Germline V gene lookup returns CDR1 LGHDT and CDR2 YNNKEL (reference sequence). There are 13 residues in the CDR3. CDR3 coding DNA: TGTGCCAGCGAGACGAGCGGGATCGACGAGCAGTACTTC. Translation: CASETSGIDEQYF.

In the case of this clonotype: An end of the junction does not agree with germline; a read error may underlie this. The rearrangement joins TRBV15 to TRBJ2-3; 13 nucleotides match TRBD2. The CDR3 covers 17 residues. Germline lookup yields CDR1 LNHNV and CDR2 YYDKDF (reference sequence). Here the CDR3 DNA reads TGTGCCACCAGCAGAGCACTAGCGGGGGGGACGACAGATACGCAGTGGTTT. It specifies CATSRALAGGTTDTQWF.

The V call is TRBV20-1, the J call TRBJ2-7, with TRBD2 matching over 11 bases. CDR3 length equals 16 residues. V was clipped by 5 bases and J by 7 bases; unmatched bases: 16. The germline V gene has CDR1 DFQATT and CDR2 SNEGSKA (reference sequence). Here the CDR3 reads CSARRLAGRSYNEQYF. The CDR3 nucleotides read TGCAGTGCTCGGCGACTAGCGGGGCGCTCCTACAATGAGCAGTACTTC.

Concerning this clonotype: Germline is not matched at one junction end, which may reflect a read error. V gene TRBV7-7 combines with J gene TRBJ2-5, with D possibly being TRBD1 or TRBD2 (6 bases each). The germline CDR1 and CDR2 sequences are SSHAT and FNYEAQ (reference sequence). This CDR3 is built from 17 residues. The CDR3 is CASSLGGTLRYQETQYF. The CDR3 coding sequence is TGTGCTAGCAGCTTAGGGGGGACACTAAGGTACCAAGAGACCCAGTACTTC.

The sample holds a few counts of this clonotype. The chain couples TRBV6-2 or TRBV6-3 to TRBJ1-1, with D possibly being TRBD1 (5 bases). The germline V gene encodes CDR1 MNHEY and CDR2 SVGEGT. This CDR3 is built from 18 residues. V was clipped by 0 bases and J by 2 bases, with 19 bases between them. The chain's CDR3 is CASSYSRLLRGENTEAFF. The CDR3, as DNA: TGTGCCAGCAGTTACTCAAGGCTACTCCGAGGGGAAAACACTGAAGCTTTCTTT.

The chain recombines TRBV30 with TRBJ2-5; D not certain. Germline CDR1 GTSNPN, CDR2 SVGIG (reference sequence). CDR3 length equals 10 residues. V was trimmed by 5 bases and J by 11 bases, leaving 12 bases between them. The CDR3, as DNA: TGTGCCTGGGCAGAGAATGAGCAGTACTTC. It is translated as CAWAENEQYF.

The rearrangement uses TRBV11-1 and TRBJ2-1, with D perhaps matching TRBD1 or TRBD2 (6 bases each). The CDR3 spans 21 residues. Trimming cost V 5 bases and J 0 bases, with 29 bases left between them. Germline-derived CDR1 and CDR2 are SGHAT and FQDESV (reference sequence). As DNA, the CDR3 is TGTGCCAGCAGCAAAGGCGTAGGGGGGCGAGTCGGCGGGCACTCCTACAATGAGCAGTTCTTC. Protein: CASSKGVGGRVGGHSYNEQFF.

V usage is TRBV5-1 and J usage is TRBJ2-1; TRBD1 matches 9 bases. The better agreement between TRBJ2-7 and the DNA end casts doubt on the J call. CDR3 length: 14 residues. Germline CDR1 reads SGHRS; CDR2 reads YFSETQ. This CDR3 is CASSRTTGGDEQYF. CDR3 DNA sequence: TGCGCCAGCAGCAGGACCACAGGGGGCGATGAGCAGTACTTC.

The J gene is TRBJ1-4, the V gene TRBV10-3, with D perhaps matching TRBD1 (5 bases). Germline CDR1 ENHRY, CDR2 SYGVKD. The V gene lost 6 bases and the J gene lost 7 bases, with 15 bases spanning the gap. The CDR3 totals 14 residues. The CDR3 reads CAIRSGEGSEKLFF. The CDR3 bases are TGTGCCATCAGGTCGGGGGAGGGGAGTGAAAAACTGTTTTTT.

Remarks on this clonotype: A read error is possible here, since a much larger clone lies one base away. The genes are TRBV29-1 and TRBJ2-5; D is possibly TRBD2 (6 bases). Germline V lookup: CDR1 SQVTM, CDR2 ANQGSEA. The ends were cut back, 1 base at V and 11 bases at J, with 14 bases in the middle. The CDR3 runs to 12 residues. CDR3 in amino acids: CSVEVQDYAQYF. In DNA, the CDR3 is TGCAGCGTTGAAGTCCAGGACTACGCGCAGTACTTC.

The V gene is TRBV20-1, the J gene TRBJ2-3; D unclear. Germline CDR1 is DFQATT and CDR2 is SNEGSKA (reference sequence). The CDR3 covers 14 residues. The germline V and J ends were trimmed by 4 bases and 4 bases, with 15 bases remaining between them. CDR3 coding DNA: TGCAGTGCTACAGTAAGGGTCGGATCAGATACGCAGTATTTT. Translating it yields CSATVRVGSDTQYF.

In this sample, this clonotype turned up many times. In DNA form, the CDR3 reads TGCAGCGTTGTTGGGGTCCCTGAGACCCAGTACTTC. Translating it yields CSVVGVPETQYF. The chain is built from TRBV29-1 and TRBJ2-5; unclear D gene. V shed 4 bases and J shed 5 bases, with 11 bases lying between them. This CDR3 is built from 12 residues. Germline V lookup: CDR1 SQVTM, CDR2 ANQGSEA.

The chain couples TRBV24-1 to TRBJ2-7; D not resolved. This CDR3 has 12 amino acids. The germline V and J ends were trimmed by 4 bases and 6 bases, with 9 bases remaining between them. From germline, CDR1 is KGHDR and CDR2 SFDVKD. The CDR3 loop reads CATSDPAGEQYF. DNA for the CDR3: TGTGCCACCAGTGACCCTGCTGGCGAGCAGTACTTC.